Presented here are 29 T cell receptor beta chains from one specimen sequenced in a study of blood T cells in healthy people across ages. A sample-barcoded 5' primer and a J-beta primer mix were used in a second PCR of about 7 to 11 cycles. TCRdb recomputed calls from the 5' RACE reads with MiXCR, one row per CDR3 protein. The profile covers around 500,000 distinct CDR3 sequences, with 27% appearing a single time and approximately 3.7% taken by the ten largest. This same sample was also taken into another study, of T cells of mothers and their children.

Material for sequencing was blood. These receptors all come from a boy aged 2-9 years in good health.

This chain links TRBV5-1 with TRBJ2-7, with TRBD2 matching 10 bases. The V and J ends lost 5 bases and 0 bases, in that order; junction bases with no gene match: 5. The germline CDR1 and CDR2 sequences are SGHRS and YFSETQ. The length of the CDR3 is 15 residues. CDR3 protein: CASRLLAGDSYEQYF. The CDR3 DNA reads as TGCGCCAGCAGACTCCTAGCGGGGGACTCCTACGAGCAGTACTTC.

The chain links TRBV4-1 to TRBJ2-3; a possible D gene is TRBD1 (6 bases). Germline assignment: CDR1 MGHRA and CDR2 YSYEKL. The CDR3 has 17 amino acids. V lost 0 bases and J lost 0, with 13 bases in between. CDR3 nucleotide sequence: TGCGCCAGCAGCCAAGATGAACCGGACAGCAGCACAGATACGCAGTATTTT. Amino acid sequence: CASSQDEPDSSTDTQYF.

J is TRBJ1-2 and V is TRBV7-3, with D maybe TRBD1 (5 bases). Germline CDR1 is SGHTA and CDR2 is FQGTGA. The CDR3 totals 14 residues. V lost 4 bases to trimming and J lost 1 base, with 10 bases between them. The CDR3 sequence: CASSSGTDNYGYTF. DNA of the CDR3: TGTGCCAGCAGCTCCGGGACGGATAACTATGGCTACACCTTC.

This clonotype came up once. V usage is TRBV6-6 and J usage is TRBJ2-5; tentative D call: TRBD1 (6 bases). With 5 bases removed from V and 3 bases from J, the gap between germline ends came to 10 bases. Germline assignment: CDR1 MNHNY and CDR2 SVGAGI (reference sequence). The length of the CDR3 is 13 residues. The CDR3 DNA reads TGTGCCAGCAGTCGAACAGGGAAAGAGACCCAGTACTTC. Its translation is CASSRTGKETQYF.

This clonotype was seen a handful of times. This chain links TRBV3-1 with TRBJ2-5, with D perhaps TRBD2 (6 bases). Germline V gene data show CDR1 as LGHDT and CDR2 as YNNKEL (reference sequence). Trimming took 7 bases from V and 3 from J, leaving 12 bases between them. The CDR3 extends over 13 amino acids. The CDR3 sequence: CASNTGEEETQYF. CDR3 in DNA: TGTGCCAGCAACACCGGGGAGGAAGAGACCCAGTACTTC.

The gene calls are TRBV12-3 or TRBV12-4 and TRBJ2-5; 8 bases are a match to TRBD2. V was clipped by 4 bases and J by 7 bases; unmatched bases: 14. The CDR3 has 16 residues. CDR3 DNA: TGTGCCAGCAGTTCAACCGGGACTAGGGGGAAAGGGACCCAGTACTTC. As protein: CASSSTGTRGKGTQYF.

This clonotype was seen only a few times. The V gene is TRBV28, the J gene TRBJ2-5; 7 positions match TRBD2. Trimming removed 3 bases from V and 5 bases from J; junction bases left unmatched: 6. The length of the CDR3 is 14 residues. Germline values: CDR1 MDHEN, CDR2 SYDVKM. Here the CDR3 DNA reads TGTGCCAGCAGTTTCCGCGGGAGAAGGGAGACCCAGTACTTC. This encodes CASSFRGRRETQYF.

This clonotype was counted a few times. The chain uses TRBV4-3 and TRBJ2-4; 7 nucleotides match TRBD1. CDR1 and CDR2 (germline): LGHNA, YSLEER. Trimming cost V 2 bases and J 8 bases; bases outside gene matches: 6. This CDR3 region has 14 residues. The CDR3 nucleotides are TGCGCCAGCAGCCAAAGAGGGGGCGCGGACATTCAGTACTTC. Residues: CASSQRGGADIQYF.

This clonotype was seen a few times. This chain's CDR3 is CASSLEGRGDQPQHF. The DNA for the CDR3 is TGTGCCAGCAGCTTGGAGGGCAGGGGGGATCAGCCCCAGCATTTT. The chain recombines TRBV5-5 with TRBJ1-5, with 7 bases lining up with TRBD1. The CDR3 sequence is 15 residues long. Germline CDR1 SGHKS, CDR2 YYEKEE (reference sequence). J was trimmed by 5 bases and V by 0 bases; bases with no gene match: 5.

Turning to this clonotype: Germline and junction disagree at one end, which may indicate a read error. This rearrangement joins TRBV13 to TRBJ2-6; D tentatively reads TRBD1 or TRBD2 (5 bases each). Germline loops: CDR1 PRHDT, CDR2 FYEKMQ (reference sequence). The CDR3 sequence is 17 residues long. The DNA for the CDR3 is TGTGCCGGCAGCTTAACAGGAGGATCCTCCGGGGCCAACGTCCTGACTTTC. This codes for CAGSLTGGSSGANVLTF. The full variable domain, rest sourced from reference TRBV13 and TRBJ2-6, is AAGVIQSPRHLIKEKRETATLKCYPIPRHDTVYWYQQGPGQDPQFLISFYEKMQSDKGSIPDRFSAQQFSDYHSELNMSSLELGDSALYFCAGSLTGGSSGANVLTFGAGSRLTVL.

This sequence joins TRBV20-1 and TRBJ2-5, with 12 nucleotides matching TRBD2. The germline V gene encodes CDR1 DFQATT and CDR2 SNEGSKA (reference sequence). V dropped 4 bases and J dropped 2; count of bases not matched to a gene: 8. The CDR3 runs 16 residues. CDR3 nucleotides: TGCAGTGCTACGCCTAGCGGGAGGGCCGTTCAAGAGACCCAGTACTTC. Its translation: CSATPSGRAVQETQYF.

CDR3 residues: CASRSGTELFF. The CDR3, as DNA: TGTGCCAGCAGGTCCGGGACAGAACTGTTTTTT. The chain is built from TRBV6-5 and TRBJ1-4, with 7 nucleotides matching TRBD1. The length of the CDR3 is 11 residues. Trimming at V came to 6 bases and at J to 12 bases, leaving 4 bases not matched to a gene. The V gene's germline CDR1 is MNHEY and CDR2 SVGAGI.

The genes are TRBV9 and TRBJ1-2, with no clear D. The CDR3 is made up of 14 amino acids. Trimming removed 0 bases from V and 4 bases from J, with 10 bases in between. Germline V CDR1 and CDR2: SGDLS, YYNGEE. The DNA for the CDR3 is TGTGCCAGCAGCGTAGGTCGGAGCTCCTATGGCTACACCTTC. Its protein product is CASSVGRSSYGYTF. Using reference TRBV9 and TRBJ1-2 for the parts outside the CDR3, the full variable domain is DSGVTQTPKHLITATGQRVTLRCSPRSGDLSVYWYQQSLDQGLQFLIQYYNGEERAKGNILERFSAQQFPDLHSELNLSSLELGDSALYFCASSVGRSSYGYTFGSGTRLTVV.

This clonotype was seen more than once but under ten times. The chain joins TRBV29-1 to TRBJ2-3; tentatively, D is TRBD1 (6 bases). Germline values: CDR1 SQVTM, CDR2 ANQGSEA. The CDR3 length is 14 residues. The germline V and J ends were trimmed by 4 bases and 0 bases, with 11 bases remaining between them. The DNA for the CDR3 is TGCAGCGTTGTGGGGCAGGGGAGCACAGATACGCAGTATTTT. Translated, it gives CSVVGQGSTDTQYF.

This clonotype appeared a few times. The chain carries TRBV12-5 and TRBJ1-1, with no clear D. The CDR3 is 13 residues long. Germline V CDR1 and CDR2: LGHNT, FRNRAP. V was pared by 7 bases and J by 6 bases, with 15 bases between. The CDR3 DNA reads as TGTGCTAGTGCCCCCTCCCCAAGTCCTGAAGCTTTCTTT. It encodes CASAPSPSPEAFF.

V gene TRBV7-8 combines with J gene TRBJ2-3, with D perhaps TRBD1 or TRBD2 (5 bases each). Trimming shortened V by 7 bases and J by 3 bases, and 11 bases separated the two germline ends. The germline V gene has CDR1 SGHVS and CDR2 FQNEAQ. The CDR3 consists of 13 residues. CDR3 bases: TGTGCCAGCATATCAGAGGGGACAGATACGCAGTATTTT. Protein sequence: CASISEGTDTQYF.

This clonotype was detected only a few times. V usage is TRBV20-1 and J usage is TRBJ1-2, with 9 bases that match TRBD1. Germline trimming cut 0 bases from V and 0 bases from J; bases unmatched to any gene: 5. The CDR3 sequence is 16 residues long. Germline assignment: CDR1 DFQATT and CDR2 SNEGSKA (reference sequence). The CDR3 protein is CSARDPTGGTNYGYTF. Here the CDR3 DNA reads TGCAGTGCTAGAGATCCGACAGGGGGAACTAACTATGGCTACACCTTC.

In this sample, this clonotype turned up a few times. CDR3 sequence reads: CASSPQTGGMNEQFF. The CDR3 bases are TGTGCCAGCTCACCACAAACAGGTGGAATGAATGAGCAGTTCTTC. The chain is built from TRBV18 and TRBJ2-1; weak D call: TRBD1 (5 bases). The CDR3 spans 15 residues. CDR1 is KGHSH and CDR2 is LQKENI in the germline V gene. The V end was cut by 1 base, the J end by 7 bases, with 14 bases between.

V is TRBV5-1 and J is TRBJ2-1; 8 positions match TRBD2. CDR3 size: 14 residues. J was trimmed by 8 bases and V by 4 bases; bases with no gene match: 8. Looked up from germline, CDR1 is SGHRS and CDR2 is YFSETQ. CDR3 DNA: TGCGCCAGCAGCCCCGGGACTAGAAGTCATGAGCAGTTCTTC. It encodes CASSPGTRSHEQFF.

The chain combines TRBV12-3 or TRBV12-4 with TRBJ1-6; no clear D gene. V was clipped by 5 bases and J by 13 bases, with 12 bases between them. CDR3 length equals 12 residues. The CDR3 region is CASSTSAMPLHF. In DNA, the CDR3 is TGTGCCAGCAGTACCTCGGCAATGCCCCTCCACTTT.

CDR3 residues: CASSKDGPERDEQYF. In nucleotides, the CDR3 is TGTGCCAGCAGCAAAGACGGGCCTGAGAGGGACGAGCAGTACTTC. The chain links TRBV21-1 to TRBJ2-5; the DNA was not compared with TRBD2, the D call given in the table. The J call may be mistaken, given a closer DNA end match to TRBJ2-7. TRBV21-1 is marked as a pseudogene. The CDR3 spans 15 residues.

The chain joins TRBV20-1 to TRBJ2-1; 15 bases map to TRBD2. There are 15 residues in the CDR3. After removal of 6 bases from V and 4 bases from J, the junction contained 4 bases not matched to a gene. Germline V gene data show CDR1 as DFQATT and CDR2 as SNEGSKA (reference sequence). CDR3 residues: CSARGLAGGYNEQFF. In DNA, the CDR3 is TGCAGTGCCCGCGGACTAGCGGGGGGGTACAATGAGCAGTTCTTC.

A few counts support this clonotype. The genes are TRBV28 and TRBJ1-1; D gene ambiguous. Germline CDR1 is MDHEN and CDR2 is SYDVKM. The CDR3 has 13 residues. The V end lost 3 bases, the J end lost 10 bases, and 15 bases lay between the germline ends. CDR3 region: CASSFPGEEIAFF. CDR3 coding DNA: TGTGCCAGCAGTTTTCCCGGTGAAGAGATAGCTTTCTTT.

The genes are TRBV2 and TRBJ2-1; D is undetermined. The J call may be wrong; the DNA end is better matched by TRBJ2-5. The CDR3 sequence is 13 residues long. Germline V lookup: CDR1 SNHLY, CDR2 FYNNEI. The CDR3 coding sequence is TGTGCCAGCACTGGACCGCTGGATGAAGCCCAGTACTTC. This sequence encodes CASTGPLDEAQYF.

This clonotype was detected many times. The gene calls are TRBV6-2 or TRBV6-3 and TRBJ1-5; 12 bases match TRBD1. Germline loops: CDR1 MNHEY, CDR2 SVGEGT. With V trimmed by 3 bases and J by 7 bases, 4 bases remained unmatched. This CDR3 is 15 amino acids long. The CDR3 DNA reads TGTGCCAGCAGTTATGGGACAGGGGGCGGACAGCCCCAGCATTTT. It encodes CASSYGTGGGQPQHF.

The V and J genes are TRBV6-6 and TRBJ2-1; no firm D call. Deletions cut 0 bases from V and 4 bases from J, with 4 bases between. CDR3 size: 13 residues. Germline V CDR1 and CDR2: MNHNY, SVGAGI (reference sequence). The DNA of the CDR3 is TGTGCCAGCAGTTACTCGCAATACAATGAGCAGTTCTTC. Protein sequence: CASSYSQYNEQFF.

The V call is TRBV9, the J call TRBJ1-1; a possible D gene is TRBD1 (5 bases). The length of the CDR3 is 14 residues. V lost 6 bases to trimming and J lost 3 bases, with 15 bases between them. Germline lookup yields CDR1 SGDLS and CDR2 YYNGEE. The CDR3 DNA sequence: TGTGCCAGCACCCCGGGGCGGGGAGACACTGAAGCTTTCTTT. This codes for CASTPGRGDTEAFF.

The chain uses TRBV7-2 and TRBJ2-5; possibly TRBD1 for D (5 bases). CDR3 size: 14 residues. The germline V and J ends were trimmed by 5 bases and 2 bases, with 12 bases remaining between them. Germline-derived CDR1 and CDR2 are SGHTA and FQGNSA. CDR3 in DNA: TGTGCCAGCAGCGGGGCAATTCGACAAGAGACCCAGTACTTC. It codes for CASSGAIRQETQYF.

The CDR3 bases are TGTGCCACCAGCCTAGGGACTCCTAACACTGAAGCTTTCTTT. Protein: CATSLGTPNTEAFF. The chain employs TRBV15 and TRBJ1-1; D might be TRBD1 (5 bases). V was clipped by 5 bases and J by 2 bases, with 12 bases between them. In germline, CDR1 is LNHNV, CDR2 YYDKDF (reference sequence). This CDR3 comprises 14 residues.